In its sample, the clone carrying this T cell receptor (beta chain) was seen many times. These data are taken from a study of T cells in Graves' hyperthyroidism and ophthalmopathy. TCR beta CDR3 regions were amplified from RNA transcripts. Carried out on the TCR CDR3, a first-round RT-PCR used the HTBI primer set. Each CDR3 protein is one row after TCRdb ran MiXCR on the multiplex PCR reads. In the table there are about 590,000 distinct CDR3 sequences, more than 15% of which are singletons. J was trimmed by 7 bases and V by 1 base; bases with no gene match: 2. The V gene's germline CDR1 is SGHAT and CDR2 FQNNGV. This CDR3 region has 14 residues.

The sequenced sample consisted of blood. This TCR derives from a woman aged 25 to 39 with Graves' hyperthyroidism. V and J are TRBV11-2 and TRBJ2-2; 8 bases are a match to TRBD2. CDR3 amino acids: CASSLGAGDGELFF. The CDR3 nucleotides are TGTGCCAGCAGCTTAGGAGCGGGAGACGGGGAGCTGTTTTTT.